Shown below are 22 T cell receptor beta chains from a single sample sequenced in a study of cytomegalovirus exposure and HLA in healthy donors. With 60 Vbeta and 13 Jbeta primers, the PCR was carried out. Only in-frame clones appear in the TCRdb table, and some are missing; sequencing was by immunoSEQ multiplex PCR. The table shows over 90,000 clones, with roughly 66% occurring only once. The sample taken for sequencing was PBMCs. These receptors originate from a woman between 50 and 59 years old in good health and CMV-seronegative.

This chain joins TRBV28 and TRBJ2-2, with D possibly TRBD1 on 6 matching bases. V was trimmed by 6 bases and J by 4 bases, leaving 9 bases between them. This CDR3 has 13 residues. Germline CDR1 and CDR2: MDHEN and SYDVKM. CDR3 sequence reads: CASRQGGTGELFF. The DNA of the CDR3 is TGTGCCAGCAGACAGGGCGGCACCGGGGAGCTGTTTTTT.

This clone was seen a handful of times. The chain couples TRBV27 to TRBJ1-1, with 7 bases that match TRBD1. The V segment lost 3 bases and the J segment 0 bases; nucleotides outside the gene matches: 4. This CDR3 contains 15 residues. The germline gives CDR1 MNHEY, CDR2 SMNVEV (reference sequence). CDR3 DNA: TGTGCCAGCAGTTTGGGGGGACAGTTGAACACTGAAGCTTTCTTT. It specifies CASSLGGQLNTEAFF.

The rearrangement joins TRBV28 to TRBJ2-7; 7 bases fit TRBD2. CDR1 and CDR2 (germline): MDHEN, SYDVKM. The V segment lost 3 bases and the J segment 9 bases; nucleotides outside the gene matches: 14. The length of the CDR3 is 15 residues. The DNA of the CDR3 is TGTGCCAGCAGTTTTTCGGGAGCGGGAACTCAGGGGCAGTACTTC. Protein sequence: CASSFSGAGTQGQYF.

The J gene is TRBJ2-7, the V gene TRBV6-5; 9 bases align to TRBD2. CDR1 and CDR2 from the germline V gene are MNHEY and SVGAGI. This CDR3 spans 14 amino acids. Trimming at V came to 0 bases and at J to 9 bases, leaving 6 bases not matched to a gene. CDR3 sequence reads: CASSYSAGGSVQYF. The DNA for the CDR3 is TGTGCCAGCAGTTACTCGGCGGGAGGGTCCGTGCAGTACTTC.

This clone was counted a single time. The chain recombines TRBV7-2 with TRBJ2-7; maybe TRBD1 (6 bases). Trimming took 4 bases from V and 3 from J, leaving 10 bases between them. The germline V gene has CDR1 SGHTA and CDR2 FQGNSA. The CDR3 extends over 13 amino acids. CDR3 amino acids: CASSSDSIYEQYF. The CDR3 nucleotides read TGTGCCAGCAGCTCGGACAGCATCTACGAGCAGTACTTC.

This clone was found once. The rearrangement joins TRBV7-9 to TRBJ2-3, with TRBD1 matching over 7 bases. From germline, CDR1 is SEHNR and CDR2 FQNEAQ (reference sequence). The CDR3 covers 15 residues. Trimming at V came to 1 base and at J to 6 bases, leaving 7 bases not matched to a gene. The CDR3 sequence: CASSLGTGGFDTQYF. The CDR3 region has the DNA TGTGCCAGCAGCTTAGGGACAGGTGGATTCGATACGCAGTATTTT.

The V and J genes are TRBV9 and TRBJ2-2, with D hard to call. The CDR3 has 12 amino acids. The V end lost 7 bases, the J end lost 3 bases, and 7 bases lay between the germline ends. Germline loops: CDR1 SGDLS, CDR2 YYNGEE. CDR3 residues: CASSSHTGELFF. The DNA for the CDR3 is TGTGCCAGCTCTTCCCACACCGGGGAGCTGTTTTTT.

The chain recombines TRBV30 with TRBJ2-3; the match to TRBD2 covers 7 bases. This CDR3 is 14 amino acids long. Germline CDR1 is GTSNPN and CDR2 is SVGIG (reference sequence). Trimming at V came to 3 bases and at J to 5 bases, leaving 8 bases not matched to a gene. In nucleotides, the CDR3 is TGTGCCTGGAGCCGCCTAACTAGCGTAGATACGCAGTATTTT. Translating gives CAWSRLTSVDTQYF.

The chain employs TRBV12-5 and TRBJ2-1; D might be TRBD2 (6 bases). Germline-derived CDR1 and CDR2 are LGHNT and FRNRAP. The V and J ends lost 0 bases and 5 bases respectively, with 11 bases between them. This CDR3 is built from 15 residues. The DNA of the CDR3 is TGTGCTAGTGGTTTGGTACTGGGGACTCACAATGAGCAGTTCTTC. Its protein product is CASGLVLGTHNEQFF.

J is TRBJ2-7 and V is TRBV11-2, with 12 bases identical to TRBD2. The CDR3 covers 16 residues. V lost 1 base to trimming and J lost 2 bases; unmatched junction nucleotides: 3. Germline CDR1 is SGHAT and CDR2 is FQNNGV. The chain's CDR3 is CASSLVLAGGAYEQYF. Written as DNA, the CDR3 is TGTGCCAGCAGCTTAGTTCTAGCGGGAGGGGCCTACGAGCAGTACTTC.

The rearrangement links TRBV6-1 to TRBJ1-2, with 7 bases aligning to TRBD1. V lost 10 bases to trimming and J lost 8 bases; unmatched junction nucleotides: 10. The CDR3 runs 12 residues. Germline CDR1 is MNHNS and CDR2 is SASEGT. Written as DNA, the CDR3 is TGTGCCACCAGGGACAGCCGTATGGGCTACACCTTC. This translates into CATRDSRMGYTF.

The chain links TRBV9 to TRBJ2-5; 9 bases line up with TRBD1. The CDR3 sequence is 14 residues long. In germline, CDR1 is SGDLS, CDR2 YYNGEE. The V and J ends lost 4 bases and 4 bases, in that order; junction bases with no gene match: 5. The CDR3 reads CASSTGTGRETQYF. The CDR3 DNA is TGTGCCAGCAGCACAGGGACAGGGCGAGAGACCCAGTACTTC.

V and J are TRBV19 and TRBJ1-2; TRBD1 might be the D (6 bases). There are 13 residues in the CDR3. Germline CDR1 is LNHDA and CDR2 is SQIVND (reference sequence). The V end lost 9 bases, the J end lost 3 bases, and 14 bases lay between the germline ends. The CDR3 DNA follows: TGTGCCAGCAAGACAGGCTGGGACTATGGCTACACCTTC. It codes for CASKTGWDYGYTF.

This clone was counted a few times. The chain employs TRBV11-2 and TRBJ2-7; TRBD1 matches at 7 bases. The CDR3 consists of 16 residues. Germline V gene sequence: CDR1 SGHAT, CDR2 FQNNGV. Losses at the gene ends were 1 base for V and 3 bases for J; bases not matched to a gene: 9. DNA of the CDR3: TGTGCCAGCAGCTTAGTCCTACCGGGACAGAGCTACGAGCAGTACTTC. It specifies CASSLVLPGQSYEQYF.

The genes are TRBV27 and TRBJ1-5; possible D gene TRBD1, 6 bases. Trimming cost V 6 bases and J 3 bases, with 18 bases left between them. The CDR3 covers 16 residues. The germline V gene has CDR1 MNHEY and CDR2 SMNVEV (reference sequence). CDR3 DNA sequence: TGTGCCAGCAGCCCCCGGGGGGCTCAGTTCAATCAGCCCCAGCATTTT. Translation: CASSPRGAQFNQPQHF.

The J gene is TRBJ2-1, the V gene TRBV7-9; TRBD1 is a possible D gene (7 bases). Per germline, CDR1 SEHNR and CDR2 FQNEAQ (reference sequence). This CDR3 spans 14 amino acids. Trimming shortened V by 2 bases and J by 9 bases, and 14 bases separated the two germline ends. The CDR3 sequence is CASSLQSGGFEQFF. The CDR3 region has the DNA TGTGCCAGCAGCTTACAGTCAGGGGGGTTTGAGCAGTTCTTC.

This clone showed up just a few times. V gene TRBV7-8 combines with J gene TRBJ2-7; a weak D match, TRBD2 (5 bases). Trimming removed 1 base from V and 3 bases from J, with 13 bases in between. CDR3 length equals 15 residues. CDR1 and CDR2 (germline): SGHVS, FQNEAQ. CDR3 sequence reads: CASSLVDESGYEQYF. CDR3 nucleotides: TGTGCCAGCAGCTTAGTCGATGAGAGCGGCTACGAGCAGTACTTC.

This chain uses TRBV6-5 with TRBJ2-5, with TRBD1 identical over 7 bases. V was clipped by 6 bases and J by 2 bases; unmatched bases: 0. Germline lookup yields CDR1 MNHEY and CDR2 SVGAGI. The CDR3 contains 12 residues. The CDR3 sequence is CASRTGQETQYF. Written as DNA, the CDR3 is TGTGCCAGCAGGACAGGGCAAGAGACCCAGTACTTC.

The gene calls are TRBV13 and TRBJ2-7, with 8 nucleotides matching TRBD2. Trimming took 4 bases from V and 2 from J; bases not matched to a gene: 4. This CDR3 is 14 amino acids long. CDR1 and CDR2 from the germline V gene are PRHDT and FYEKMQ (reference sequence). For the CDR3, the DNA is TGTGCCAGCAGCTCTAGCGGGTCACCCTACGAGCAGTACTTC. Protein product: CASSSSGSPYEQYF.

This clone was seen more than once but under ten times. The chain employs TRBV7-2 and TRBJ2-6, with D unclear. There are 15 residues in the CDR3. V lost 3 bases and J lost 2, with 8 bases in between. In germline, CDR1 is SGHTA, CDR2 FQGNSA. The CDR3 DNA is TGTGCCAGCAGCTTTTCAGGAACTGGGGCCAACGTCCTGACTTTC. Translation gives CASSFSGTGANVLTF. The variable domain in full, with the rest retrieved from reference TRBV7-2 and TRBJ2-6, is GAGVSQSPSNKVTEKGKDVELRCDPISGHTALYWYRQSLGQGLEFLIYFQGNSAPDKSGLPSDRFSAERTGGSVSTLTIQRTQQEDSAVYLCASSFSGTGANVLTFGAGSRLTVL.

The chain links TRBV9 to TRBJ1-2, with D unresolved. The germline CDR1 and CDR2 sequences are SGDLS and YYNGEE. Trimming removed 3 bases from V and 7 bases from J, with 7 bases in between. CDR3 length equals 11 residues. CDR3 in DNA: TGTGCCAGCAGCGGAGAGGTTGGCTACACCTTC. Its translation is CASSGEVGYTF.

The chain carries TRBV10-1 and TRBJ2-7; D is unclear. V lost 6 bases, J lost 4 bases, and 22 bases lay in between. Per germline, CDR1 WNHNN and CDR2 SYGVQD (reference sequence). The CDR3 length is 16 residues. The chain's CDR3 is CASRRSIDLPGYEQYF. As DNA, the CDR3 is TGCGCCAGCAGGCGGTCTATAGACCTTCCCGGGTACGAGCAGTACTTC.